This T cell receptor (beta chain) was recorded in a study of tumor-infiltrating lymphocytes in primary liver carcinoma. The source material, roughly 18-32 mg of unsorted bulk tissue, was used to co-extract RNA and DNA. Patients had primary liver carcinoma treated by surgical resection. Every tumor contributed samples taken at five separate regions. V lost 5 bases to trimming and J lost 6 bases, with 13 bases between them. Germline V CDR1 and CDR2: SQVTM, ANQGSEA. The CDR3 loop spans 12 amino acids. A constant-region primer served to make TCR beta cDNA from around 540 ng total RNA. ARM-PCR, slightly modified, supplied the TCR beta libraries through three nested multiplex PCR rounds. The opening two PCR rounds, about 10 cycles each, paired TRBV1-TRBV30 forward primers with a C-beta reverse primer. TCRdb recomputed calls from the multiplex PCR reads with MiXCR, one row per CDR3 protein. This sample has 40,000 to 60,000 distinct CDR3 sequences, with 70% to 85% found just once.

Sequencing used liver tumor tissue from sampling region 5. Indicated subset: tumor region T5, tumor centre. The clonotype comes from a man between 40 and 49 years old with primary liver carcinoma and hepatitis B virus infection. The chain couples TRBV29-1 to TRBJ1-2; no reliable D call. The DNA of the CDR3 is TGCAGCGTTTCCTCATGGGCTGATGGCTACACCTTC. Translation: CSVSSWADGYTF.